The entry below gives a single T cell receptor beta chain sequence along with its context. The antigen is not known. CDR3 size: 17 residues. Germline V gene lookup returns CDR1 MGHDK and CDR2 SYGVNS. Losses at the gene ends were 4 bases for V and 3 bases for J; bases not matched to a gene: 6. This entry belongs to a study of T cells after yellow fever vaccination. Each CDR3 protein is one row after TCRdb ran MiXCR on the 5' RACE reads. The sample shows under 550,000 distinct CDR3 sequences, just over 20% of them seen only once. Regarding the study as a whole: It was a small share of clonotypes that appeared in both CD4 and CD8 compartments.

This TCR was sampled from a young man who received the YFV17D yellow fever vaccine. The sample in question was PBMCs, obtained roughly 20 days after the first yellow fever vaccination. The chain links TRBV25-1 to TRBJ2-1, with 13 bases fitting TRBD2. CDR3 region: CASSAPGLAGLYNEQFF. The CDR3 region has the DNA TGTGCCAGCAGTGCCCCGGGACTAGCGGGGCTCTACAATGAGCAGTTCTTC.